The 18 T cell receptor beta chains reported below all come from one sample, sequenced in a study of blood T cell repertoires in COVID-19. Using immunoSEQ multiplex PCR, the repertoire was profiled, and TCRdb retains in-frame clones only, with some absent. Of under 350,000 clones in the sample, around nine tenths were seen once. The sequencing sample was made of PBMCs or T cells enriched from blood (not recorded which). Receptors originate from a woman in her late teens or twenties who had recovered from COVID-19.

This rearrangement joins TRBV11-2 to TRBJ2-1; TRBD2 matches at 7 bases. The CDR3 runs to 15 residues. Germline V gene sequence: CDR1 SGHAT, CDR2 FQNNGV. J gave up 0 bases and V 8 bases, and 7 bases lay outside the gene matches. The CDR3 region has the DNA TGTGCCAGCGGCGGGGACTACAGCTCCTACAATGAGCAGTTCTTC. Its translation is CASGGDYSSYNEQFF.

This chain connects TRBV20-1 to TRBJ2-5; tentatively, D is TRBD2 (6 bases). Per the germline V gene, CDR1 is DFQATT and CDR2 is SNEGSKA (reference sequence). The germline V and J ends were trimmed by 3 bases and 5 bases, with 19 bases remaining between them. This CDR3 comprises 15 residues. CDR3 coding DNA: TGCAGTGCTAGTGGTAGCGCGCTGGGGGGTGAGACCCAGTACTTC. It is translated as CSASGSALGGETQYF.

CDR3 nucleotide sequence: TGTGCCAGCAGTCCAGGGGTTGACTGGGAGACCCAGTACTTC. Amino acids: CASSPGVDWETQYF. The rearrangement joins TRBV2 to TRBJ2-5; weak D call: TRBD1 (6 bases). This CDR3 contains 14 residues. Germline CDR1 is SNHLY and CDR2 is FYNNEI. Trimming pared 5 bases from V and 5 bases from J, leaving 15 bases between.

This chain connects TRBV6-1 to TRBJ1-6; the D gene is possibly TRBD1 (6 bases). Germline CDR1 reads MNHNS; CDR2 reads SASEGT. The V end was cut by 4 bases, the J end by 0 bases, with 13 bases between. The CDR3 totals 17 residues. The CDR3 sequence: CASSGGQTSSYNSPLHF. In DNA, the CDR3 is TGTGCCAGCAGTGGAGGACAGACGAGCTCCTATAATTCACCCCTCCACTTT.

This clone was recorded a few times. This chain connects TRBV18 to TRBJ1-2, with a tentative D call TRBD1 (5 bases). The CDR3 is made up of 14 amino acids. The germline V gene has CDR1 KGHSH and CDR2 LQKENI. V was shortened by 6 bases and J by 3 bases, with 14 bases between the two germline ends. DNA of the CDR3: TGTGCCAGCTCGCCCTCACAGGTTCACTATGGCTACACCTTC. Protein sequence: CASSPSQVHYGYTF.

The chain combines TRBV7-7 with TRBJ2-5; TRBD1 agrees at 7 bases. Germline lookup yields CDR1 SSHAT and CDR2 FNYEAQ (reference sequence). Losses at the gene ends were 4 bases for V and 5 bases for J; bases not matched to a gene: 10. CDR3 length equals 15 residues. The CDR3 sequence is CASSSQGFVGETQYF. CDR3 bases: TGTGCCAGCAGCTCACAGGGGTTCGTTGGGGAGACCCAGTACTTC.

This chain connects TRBV7-7 to TRBJ2-7; 7 bases fit TRBD1. This CDR3 spans 15 amino acids. Germline loops: CDR1 SSHAT, CDR2 FNYEAQ (reference sequence). Trimming took 2 bases from V and 3 from J; bases not matched to a gene: 7. The CDR3 here is CASSLSPGQSYEQYF. In DNA form, the CDR3 reads TGTGCCAGCAGCTTAAGCCCGGGACAGAGCTACGAGCAGTACTTC. Full variable domain (outside the CDR3, taken from reference TRBV7-7 and TRBJ2-7): GAGVSQSPRYKVTKRGQDVTLRCDPISSHATLYWYQQALGQGPEFLTYFNYEAQPDKSGLPSDRFSAERPEGSISTLTIQRTEQRDSAMYRCASSLSPGQSYEQYFGPGTRLTVT.

This rearrangement joins TRBV20-1 to TRBJ1-6; tentatively, D is TRBD1 (5 bases). The CDR3 is 11 amino acids. The germline CDR1 and CDR2 sequences are DFQATT and SNEGSKA (reference sequence). This chain's CDR3 is CIHRRGSPLHF. As DNA, the CDR3 is TGCATCCACCGAAGGGGTTCACCCCTCCACTTT.

This clone has only one observation. The J gene is TRBJ2-5, the V gene TRBV3-1 (or the pseudogene TRBV3-2); D is ambiguous. The V end lost 1 base, the J end lost 0 bases, and 9 bases lay between the germline ends. Germline V gene data show CDR1 as LGHDT and CDR2 as YNNKEL (reference sequence). The CDR3 is 15 amino acids. The CDR3 coding sequence is TGTGCCAGCAGCCAAGGGCTCAGCGACCAAGAGACCCAGTACTTC. Protein product: CASSQGLSDQETQYF.

This chain connects TRBV28 to TRBJ2-7; D might be TRBD1 (5 bases). V lost 2 bases to trimming and J lost 2 bases, with 13 bases between them. Per the germline V gene, CDR1 is MDHEN and CDR2 is SYDVKM. The CDR3 is made up of 15 amino acids. CDR3 DNA sequence: TGTGCCAGCAGTTTACCTGGGGCGGTCGCCTACGAGCAGTACTTC. The encoded protein is CASSLPGAVAYEQYF.

The V call is TRBV28, the J call TRBJ2-2, with TRBD1 matching over 8 bases. Trimming took 10 bases from V and 5 from J; bases not matched to a gene: 3. From germline, CDR1 is MDHEN and CDR2 SYDVKM. The CDR3 extends over 12 amino acids. CDR3 nucleotide sequence: TGTGCCACAAACAGGGGGACCGGGGAGCTGTTTTTT. Encoded protein: CATNRGTGELFF.

This clone was seen a few times. The rearrangement uses TRBV9 and TRBJ2-3; D gene ambiguous. Germline CDR1 is SGDLS and CDR2 is YYNGEE. Trimming shortened V by 3 bases and J by 1 base, and 18 bases separated the two germline ends. The CDR3 sequence is 17 residues long. CDR3 bases: TGTGCCAGCAGCGCCGAGAGTTCAGGATCCGGCACAGATACGCAGTATTTT. Translation gives CASSAESSGSGTDTQYF.

The V call is TRBV12-3 or TRBV12-4, the J call TRBJ2-1; no clear D gene. V was clipped by 2 bases and J by 12 bases, with 14 bases between them. The CDR3 runs 13 residues. The CDR3 coding sequence is TGTGCCAGCAGTTTAAACCTCCTAGTTTCGCAGTTCTTC. Translation: CASSLNLLVSQFF.

The chain is built from TRBV5-1 and TRBJ2-1; D is ambiguous. The CDR3 totals 15 residues. In germline, CDR1 is SGHRS, CDR2 YFSETQ. Trimming took off 0 bases at V and 0 bases at J, with 7 bases between the two ends. The CDR3: CASSLDTSSYNEQFF. The CDR3 DNA follows: TGCGCCAGCAGCTTGGACACAAGCTCCTACAATGAGCAGTTCTTC. Using reference TRBV5-1 and TRBJ2-1 for the parts outside the CDR3, the full variable domain is KAGVTQTPRYLIKTRGQQVTLSCSPISGHRSVSWYQQTPGQGLQFLFEYFSETQRNKGNFPGRFSGRQFSNSRSEMNVSTLELGDSALYLCASSLDTSSYNEQFFGPGTRLTVL.

This clone showed up just once. CDR3 bases: TGTGCCAGCAGCCAAGAAGCCCTGGGGAGGCGGCATTTT. Amino acids: CASSQEALGRRHF. V usage is TRBV3-1 (or the pseudogene TRBV3-2) and J usage is TRBJ1-5; D is unresolved. The CDR3 length is 13 residues. Per the germline V gene, CDR1 is LGHDT and CDR2 is YNNKEL (reference sequence). The V end lost 0 bases, the J end lost 15 bases, and 15 bases lay between the germline ends.

The chain uses TRBV10-2 and TRBJ2-3; D perhaps matches TRBD2 (6 bases). The CDR3 consists of 16 residues. The V end was cut by 4 bases, the J end by 0 bases, with 14 bases between. Germline values: CDR1 WSHSY, CDR2 SAAADI. The chain's CDR3 is CASSGGEDESTDTQYF. CDR3 sequence (DNA): TGCGCCAGCAGTGGGGGGGAGGACGAGAGCACAGATACGCAGTATTTT.

This chain links TRBV25-1 with TRBJ1-2; no clear D. Trimming removed 5 bases at V and 4 bases at J, with 5 bases between. This CDR3 is 11 amino acids long. The V gene's germline CDR1 is MGHDK and CDR2 SYGVNS. In DNA form, the CDR3 reads TGTGCCAGCAGTAACGGCTATGGCTACACCTTC. Its protein is CASSNGYGYTF.

The chain has TRBV30 and TRBJ2-3; perhaps TRBD2 as D (5 bases). The CDR3 has 13 amino acids. CDR1 GTSNPN and CDR2 SVGIG come from the germline V gene (reference sequence). Between the trimmed V and J ends, which lost 5 bases and 1 base, there was a span of 10 bases. CDR3 nucleotide sequence: TGTGCCTGGGTGGTCGGGGGCACAGATACGCAGTATTTT. Amino acids: CAWVVGGTDTQYF.